This TCR beta chain was profiled in a study of CD8+CD57+ T cells in acquired aplastic anemia. Study-level information: The study obtained an average of 3.2 ug of DNA from sorted CD4+ and CD8+ cells.

For this clonotype: Its antigen remains unknown.

It was genomic DNA that served as the template for profiling TCR beta VDJ and CDR3. One entry per CDR3 protein results from TCRdb running MiXCR on the reads. The sample has about 180,000 distinct CDR3 sequences; around half are singletons. Study findings and constraints: Levels of CD8+ Simpson's diversity were not significantly distinct in patients versus controls. Patients shared 25 to 30 CD8+ CDR3 sequences with controls.

Germline CDR1 reads SQVTM; CDR2 reads ANQGSEA. The CDR3 covers 10 residues. The V end was cut by 7 bases, the J end by 1 base, with 4 bases between. Whoever was chosen for sequencing had shown CD8+CD57+ cell expansion by flow cytometry. The origin of this receptor is a human donor with aplastic anemia. The rearrangement uses TRBV29-1 and TRBJ1-1, with D hard to call. Material: sorted CD4+, CD8+, or CD8+CD57+ T cells (not recorded which) from PBMCs. The CDR3 sequence: CSAQNTEAFF. The DNA of the CDR3 is TGCAGCGCTCAGAACACTGAAGCTTTCTTT.